Sequencing of this T cell receptor beta chain was carried out in a study of shared clonotypes between healthy human individuals (dated by TCRdb to about 2020). General notes on the study: Two women and three men aged 18 to 49 years were included in the cohort. To estimate repertoire size and how much clonotypes are shared between individuals, the study performed deep sequencing of blood TCR repertoires from a few healthy adults. To increase sequencing depth and limit assay-specific biases, different laboratories used diverse techniques to prepare libraries and sequence TCR repertoires. Leukapheresis yielded between about 0.9 and 9 billion PBMCs per donor. General study outcomes and caveats: Pairwise subsampling indicated that sequencing depth was expected to affect the degree of clonotype sharing among donors. Sampling was restricted to blood, and TCR repertoires in tissue are likely to differ from TCR repertoires in blood. The small number of donors limited the genetic and exposure-history diversity represented.

CDR1 and CDR2, looked up from the germline V gene, are MNHEY and SVGAGI. The CDR3, cysteine through phenylalanine, is 13 amino acids long. Only the CDR3 portion is preserved as DNA: 39 bases, with reading frame beginning at the first base. V was cut back by 2 bases and J by 2 bases, leaving a gap of 4 bases between them. The donors were healthy, HIV-negative adults with no recently reported acute infections or vaccinations. Only Caucasian adults living in Nashville, Tennessee, USA were represented among the donors. In the unsorted samples, 70 million to 90 million PBMCs were counted, and genomic DNA was extracted using the QIAamp DNA Blood Mini kit. Blood was collected by leukapheresis, and PBMCs were isolated by Ficoll-Histopaque density gradient centrifugation and then cryopreserved in liquid nitrogen vapor phase. On this clone itself: Its target antigen remains unknown. No quality values exist for individual bases; no much larger clone is one base distant. Additional DNA sequences in this sample encode the identical CDR3.

Using the deep immunoSEQ assay, multiplex PCR amplified TCR CDR3 regions from genomic DNA. Extracted genomic DNA from each cell subset was distributed evenly across all wells of several immunoSEQ 96-well plates, and each plate was treated as a replicate. For unsorted PBMC, approximately 300 ng of genomic DNA, equivalent to tens of thousands of T cell genomes, went into each replicate PCR. Unsorted PBMC genomic DNA was sequenced across ten immunoSEQ deep assay plates. Purified libraries were measured with a Qubit 3.0 fluorometer, size-checked on a Bioanalyzer 2100, and measured again with the KAPA Library Quantification kit. Every immunoSEQ 96-well plate was sequenced on a separate single-read 150-cycle Illumina NextSeq 550 flow cell. Processing in the source paper ran as follows. Because only junctional sequences without quality scores were contained in the immunoSEQ output, filtering matching that applied to full-length reads could not be performed. Sequences were annotated with PyIR, a Python wrapper for IgBLAST v1.9, using IMGT germline references to assign V/J genes and CDR3. Reads were filtered out if the reads had weak V/J assignments (E-value above 1e-6), no CDR3, stop codons, out-of-frame junctions, or ambiguous translated residues. V3J clonotypes were defined as sequences sharing the same inferred V gene, J gene, and CDR3 amino acid sequence. Percentage overlap between repertoires was computed as shared unique clonotypes divided by the size of the smaller repertoire. Richness of each repertoire was evaluated using RTK rarefaction, the Chao1 estimator, and Recon v2.1 estimates of unobserved clonotypes. Not all clones reach the TCRdb copy of this immuneACCESS table, which keeps in-frame sequences only. Checked studies attribute under half of the gap to unresolved V genes and leave the rest unexplained. Clone size and V and J calls were adopted from that table, with D and trimming inferred from the DNA. The sample table records around 500,000 clones; 79% of these occur just once. The top ten hold approximately 12% of the sample.

Sequencing was done on a sample of PBMCs. The receptor was isolated from a woman in her 40s in good health. Some clones in this sample may be carry-over from other donors' samples. The chain is encoded by TRBV6-5 joined to TRBJ1-5, with the identity of the D gene unclear. The nucleotide sequence is given as TGTGCCAGCAGTTACGGGGGCAATCAGCCCCAGCATTTT. Its translation reads: CASSYGGNQPQHF.